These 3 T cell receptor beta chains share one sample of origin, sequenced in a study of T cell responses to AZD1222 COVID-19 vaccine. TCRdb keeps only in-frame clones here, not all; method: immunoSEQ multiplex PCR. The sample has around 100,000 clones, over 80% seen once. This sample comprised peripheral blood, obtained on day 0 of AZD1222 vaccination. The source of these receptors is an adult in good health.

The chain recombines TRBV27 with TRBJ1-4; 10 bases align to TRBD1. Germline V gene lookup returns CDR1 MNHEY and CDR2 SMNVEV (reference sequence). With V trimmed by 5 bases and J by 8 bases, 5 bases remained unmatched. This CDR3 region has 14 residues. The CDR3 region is CASSRQGAVEKLFF. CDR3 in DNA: TGTGCCAGCAGTCGACAGGGGGCAGTGGAAAAACTGTTTTTT.

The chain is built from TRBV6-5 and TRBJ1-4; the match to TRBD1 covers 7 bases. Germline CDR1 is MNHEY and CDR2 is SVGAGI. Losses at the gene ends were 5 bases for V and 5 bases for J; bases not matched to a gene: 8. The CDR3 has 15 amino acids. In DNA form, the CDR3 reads TGTGCCAGCAGTAGCCTTACAGGGGCAAATGAAAAACTGTTTTTT. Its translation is CASSSLTGANEKLFF.

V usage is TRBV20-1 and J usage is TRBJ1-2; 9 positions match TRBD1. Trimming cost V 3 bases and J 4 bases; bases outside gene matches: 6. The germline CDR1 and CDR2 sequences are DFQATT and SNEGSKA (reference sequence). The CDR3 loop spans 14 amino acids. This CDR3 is CSASETGGTYGYTF. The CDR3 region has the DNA TGCAGTGCTAGTGAGACAGGGGGGACCTATGGCTACACCTTC.